Below are 14 T cell receptor beta chains sequenced from a single sample in a study of blood T cell repertoires in COVID-19. Here immunoSEQ multiplex PCR was the method, and the copy in TCRdb shows in-frame clones only, minus some. Of about 240,000 clones listed, 86% were seen once; the top ten hold 9% to 15%. Sequencing was done on a sample of peripheral blood. These receptors came from a man of 80 years or more with acute or convalescent COVID-19.

CDR3 DNA sequence: TGTGCCAGCAGCGTCCCTTTAAAATGGACAGGCTACGAGCAGTACTTC. As protein: CASSVPLKWTGYEQYF. This chain links TRBV11-2 with TRBJ2-7; 7 bases align to TRBD1. This CDR3 region has 16 residues. J lost 3 bases, V lost 5 bases, and 13 bases had no gene match. Germline V gene data show CDR1 as SGHAT and CDR2 as FQNNGV.

V usage is TRBV20-1 and J usage is TRBJ2-3, with no clear D. The CDR3 is made up of 10 amino acids. V shed 6 bases and J shed 6 bases, with 7 bases lying between them. The V gene's germline CDR1 is DFQATT and CDR2 SNEGSKA (reference sequence). The CDR3 sequence: CSAARDTQYF. The CDR3 coding sequence is TGCAGTGCCGCACGGGATACGCAGTATTTT.

J is TRBJ1-2 and V is TRBV27; 7 nucleotides agree with TRBD1. Per the germline V gene, CDR1 is MNHEY and CDR2 is SMNVEV (reference sequence). This CDR3 is built from 15 residues. The trim removed 1 base at V and 3 bases at J, leaving 5 bases unmatched. In DNA form, the CDR3 reads TGTGCCAGCAGTTTATTAAGGACAGGAGACTATGGCTACACCTTC. This sequence encodes CASSLLRTGDYGYTF.

The chain carries TRBV5-1 and TRBJ1-6; D remains unclear. The CDR3 contains 13 residues. Germline V gives CDR1 SGHRS, CDR2 YFSETQ. V gave up 0 bases and J gave up 10 bases, with 8 bases separating them. CDR3 in amino acids: CASSLGGESPLHF. The CDR3 region has the DNA TGCGCCAGCAGCTTGGGCGGGGAATCACCCCTCCACTTT.

This clone was seen only a few times. The chain links TRBV6-6 to TRBJ1-4; tentatively, D is TRBD1 (5 bases). The CDR3 contains 16 residues. The germline V and J ends were trimmed by 2 bases and 0 bases, with 10 bases remaining between them. Looked up from germline, CDR1 is MNHNY and CDR2 is SVGAGI (reference sequence). CDR3 residues: CASSYGGIATNEKLFF. In DNA, the CDR3 is TGTGCCAGCAGTTACGGGGGGATAGCAACTAATGAAAAACTGTTTTTT.

This chain connects TRBV3-1 (or the pseudogene TRBV3-2) to TRBJ2-3, with D possibly matching TRBD2 (5 bases). CDR1 and CDR2 (germline): LGHDT, YNNKEL (reference sequence). The CDR3 covers 16 residues. Deletions cut 1 base from V and 1 base from J, with 12 bases between. The CDR3 DNA reads TGTGCCAGCAGCCAAGTCGCGGGCCACCGCACAGATACGCAGTATTTT. Translated, it gives CASSQVAGHRTDTQYF.

CDR3 protein: CASVPWDRGLQPQHF. CDR3 nucleotides: TGTGCCAGCGTCCCATGGGACAGGGGGCTCCAGCCCCAGCATTTT. This chain connects TRBV6-5 to TRBJ1-5; 12 bases match TRBD1. This CDR3 contains 15 residues. Trimming cost V 8 bases and J 7 bases; bases outside gene matches: 9. Germline CDR1 reads MNHEY; CDR2 reads SVGAGI.

The chain combines TRBV4-2 with TRBJ1-1, with D perhaps TRBD1 (5 bases). Germline CDR1 reads LGHNA; CDR2 reads YNFKEQ. V lost 5 bases to trimming and J lost 0 bases, with 10 bases between them. This CDR3 region has 14 residues. The CDR3 spells CASSRGRVNTEAFF. CDR3 nucleotides: TGTGCCAGCAGCAGGGGAAGGGTGAACACTGAAGCTTTCTTT.

J is TRBJ2-3 and V is TRBV5-1; no reliable D call. CDR1 and CDR2 from the germline V gene are SGHRS and YFSETQ. CDR3 length: 14 residues. Trimming pared 2 bases from V and 4 bases from J, leaving 11 bases between. CDR3 residues: CASSFSPGPDTQYF. The CDR3 bases are TGCGCCAGCAGCTTCTCCCCTGGCCCAGATACGCAGTATTTT.

The V and J genes are TRBV5-1 and TRBJ2-1; 9 bases map to TRBD2. This CDR3 comprises 14 residues. The junction had 9 bases not matched to a gene; V was cut back by 7 bases and J by 7 bases. CDR1 SGHRS and CDR2 YFSETQ come from the germline V gene. The CDR3 DNA follows: TGCGCCAGCGGCAGAAGCGGGAGGTCTAATGAGCAGTTCTTC. Its protein product is CASGRSGRSNEQFF.

This clone was seen a single time. The CDR3 nucleotides are TGTGCCATCAGTGAGTTCACAGGGGTTAATCAGCCCCAGCATTTT. This encodes CAISEFTGVNQPQHF. The gene calls are TRBV10-3 and TRBJ1-5, with 7 bases identical to TRBD1. V was clipped by 1 base and J by 4 bases; unmatched bases: 4. Looked up from germline, CDR1 is ENHRY and CDR2 is SYGVKD. CDR3 size: 15 residues.

The chain links TRBV5-1 to TRBJ2-3; the match to TRBD2 covers 10 bases. The CDR3 runs 16 residues. Losses at the gene ends were 4 bases for V and 2 bases for J; bases not matched to a gene: 7. Germline CDR1 is SGHRS and CDR2 is YFSETQ. CDR3 sequence reads: CASSVSSGGSTDTQYF. CDR3 in DNA: TGCGCCAGCAGCGTGTCTAGCGGGGGCTCCACAGATACGCAGTATTTT.

The chain uses TRBV5-1 and TRBJ1-1, with TRBD1 matching over 7 bases. CDR3 size: 15 residues. Germline values: CDR1 SGHRS, CDR2 YFSETQ. Germline trimming cut 2 bases from V and 4 bases from J; bases unmatched to any gene: 8. CDR3: CASSLRQGGGTEAFF. The CDR3 DNA reads as TGCGCCAGCAGCTTAAGACAGGGCGGCGGCACTGAAGCTTTCTTT. Together with reference TRBV5-1 and TRBJ1-1, the CDR3 gives the full variable domain: KAGVTQTPRYLIKTRGQQVTLSCSPISGHRSVSWYQQTPGQGLQFLFEYFSETQRNKGNFPGRFSGRQFSNSRSEMNVSTLELGDSALYLCASSLRQGGGTEAFFGQGTRLTVV.

The CDR3 here is CASSPQRDYGYTF. The CDR3 DNA reads TGTGCCAGCAGCCCGCAGCGGGACTATGGCTACACCTTC. The V call is TRBV6-5, the J call TRBJ1-2; D remains ambiguous. Trimming shortened V by 6 bases and J by 3 bases, and 11 bases separated the two germline ends. Germline loops: CDR1 MNHEY, CDR2 SVGAGI. CDR3 length: 13 residues.